The 21 T cell receptor beta chains below were found in one sample sequenced in a study of chronic HIV infection and antiretroviral therapy. TCRdb processed the 5' RACE reads anew with MiXCR; each CDR3 protein has one entry. The sample gives more than 25,000 distinct CDR3 sequences, under 9.5% of which show up once; about 2.5% is in the top ten. Specimen: peripheral blood. All receptors come from an adult who had HIV and had not received antiretroviral therapy, or was an uninfected healthy control (not recorded which).

The chain has TRBV29-1 and TRBJ1-1, with no clear D. The germline CDR1 and CDR2 sequences are SQVTM and ANQGSEA. Trimming took 6 bases from V and 3 from J, leaving 17 bases between them. CDR3 length equals 14 residues. CDR3 sequence reads: CSVSRKRLDTEAFF. The CDR3 DNA follows: TGCAGCGTCTCCCGGAAGCGACTGGACACTGAAGCTTTCTTT. The variable domain in full, completed from reference TRBV29-1 and TRBJ1-1, reads SAVISQKPSRDICQRGTSLTIQCQVDSQVTMMFWYRQQPGQSLTLIATANQGSEATYESGFVIDKFPISRPNLTFSTLTVSNMSPEDSSIYLCSVSRKRLDTEAFFGQGTRLTVV.

This clonotype came up many times. The genes are TRBV29-1 and TRBJ2-7; 9 positions match TRBD1. CDR1 is SQVTM, CDR2 ANQGSEA, per germline. With V trimmed by 7 bases and J by 7 bases, 14 bases remained unmatched. This CDR3 has 14 amino acids. The DNA of the CDR3 is TGCAGCGCCTTCTCCGGGACAGGGACGGGTGAGCAGTACTTC. It specifies CSAFSGTGTGEQYF.

This clonotype showed up many times. The chain uses TRBV29-1 and TRBJ2-5, with 7 bases identical to TRBD2. The junction had 1 base not matched to a gene; V was cut back by 3 bases and J by 0 bases. From germline, CDR1 is SQVTM and CDR2 ANQGSEA. The CDR3 has 13 residues. The CDR3 region has the DNA TGCAGCGTTGAGACTAGCCACCAAGAGACCCAGTACTTC. Translation gives CSVETSHQETQYF.

This clonotype was detected ten times or more. The rearrangement links TRBV11-2 to TRBJ1-2; D perhaps matches TRBD1 (5 bases). Germline V gene sequence: CDR1 SGHAT, CDR2 FQNNGV. V lost 6 bases, J lost 4 bases, and 15 bases lay in between. This CDR3 is built from 14 residues. This chain's CDR3 is CASSLQGRGYGYTF. The CDR3 DNA follows: TGTGCCAGCAGTTTGCAGGGAAGAGGCTATGGCTACACCTTC.

V is TRBV5-5 and J is TRBJ2-3; 9 positions agree with TRBD2. The germline CDR1 and CDR2 sequences are SGHKS and YYEKEE (reference sequence). CDR3 length: 16 residues. The J segment lost 2 bases and the V segment lost 0 bases, leaving 4 bases of the junction unmatched. Written as DNA, the CDR3 is TGTGCCAGCAGCTTGGCCCTAGCGGGGACCACAGATACGCAGTATTTT. Translation: CASSLALAGTTDTQYF.

This clonotype has at least ten counts. V and J are TRBV7-3 and TRBJ2-1; 8 nucleotides agree with TRBD2. The junction had 9 bases not matched to a gene; V was cut back by 9 bases and J by 8 bases. CDR3 length: 13 amino acids. The germline gives CDR1 SGHTA, CDR2 FQGTGA. CDR3 sequence reads: CASSGATTHEQFF. The CDR3 region has the DNA TGTGCCAGTAGCGGGGCCACTACACATGAGCAGTTCTTC. Full variable domain (outside the CDR3, taken from reference TRBV7-3 and TRBJ2-1): GAGVSQTPSNKVTEKGKYVELRCDPISGHTALYWYRQSLGQGPEFLIYFQGTGAADDSGLPNDRFFAVRPEGSVSTLKIQRTERGDSAVYLCASSGATTHEQFFGPGTRLTVL.

This clonotype was seen at least ten times. This chain connects TRBV12-3 or TRBV12-4 to TRBJ1-6, with D maybe TRBD1 (5 bases). This CDR3 comprises 12 residues. The V end was cut by 3 bases, the J end by 9 bases, with 6 bases between. CDR3 sequence (DNA): TGTGCCAGCAGTTTGGGGCTTTCACCCCTCCACTTT. Translated, it gives CASSLGLSPLHF.

This clonotype came up a few times. CDR3 coding DNA: TGCAGTGCTAGGAGTCGGACAGGGGTGAACACTGAAGCTTTCTTT. Encoded protein: CSARSRTGVNTEAFF. The gene calls are TRBV20-1 and TRBJ1-1; 9 positions match TRBD1. V shed 3 bases, J shed 0 bases, and the junction held 5 bases outside the gene matches. CDR1 and CDR2 (germline): DFQATT, SNEGSKA (reference sequence). The CDR3 extends over 15 amino acids.

This chain links TRBV28 with TRBJ2-1; possibly TRBD1 for D (5 bases). V lost 4 bases and J 9 bases, leaving 16 bases between the germline ends. There are 14 residues in the CDR3. Per germline, CDR1 MDHEN and CDR2 SYDVKM. The CDR3 loop is CASSSPPWGGEQFF. DNA of the CDR3: TGTGCCAGCAGTTCCCCCCCTTGGGGCGGTGAGCAGTTCTTC. The full variable domain, rest sourced from reference TRBV28 and TRBJ2-1, is DVKVTQSSRYLVKRTGEKVFLECVQDMDHENMFWYRQDPGLGLRLIYFSYDVKMKEKGDIPEGYSVSREKKERFSLILESASTNQTSMYLCASSSPPWGGEQFFGPGTRLTVL.

This clonotype was detected only a few times. The chain joins TRBV10-3 to TRBJ2-7; 11 bases line up with TRBD2. Per germline, CDR1 ENHRY and CDR2 SYGVKD. The J segment lost 4 bases and the V segment lost 2 bases, leaving 10 bases of the junction unmatched. The CDR3 totals 17 residues. The CDR3 is CAISERAPSGRIYEQYF. As DNA, the CDR3 is TGTGCCATCAGTGAGCGAGCCCCTAGCGGGAGGATTTACGAGCAGTACTTC.

This clonotype was seen more than once but under ten times. V usage is TRBV20-1 and J usage is TRBJ1-6; possibly TRBD1 for D (5 bases). This CDR3 has 12 amino acids. Trimming shortened V by 3 bases and J by 8 bases, and 8 bases separated the two germline ends. Per the germline V gene, CDR1 is DFQATT and CDR2 is SNEGSKA (reference sequence). CDR3 coding DNA: TGCAGTGCTAGTGGGGGGGATTCACCCCTCCACTTT. It codes for CSASGGDSPLHF.

This clonotype has just a few counts. This chain links TRBV7-9 with TRBJ2-3; no clear D gene. This CDR3 region has 13 residues. Trimming pared 1 base from V and 3 bases from J, leaving 5 bases between. The germline CDR1 and CDR2 sequences are SEHNR and FQNEAQ (reference sequence). For the CDR3, the DNA is TGTGCCAGCAGCTTAGACATTACAGATACGCAGTATTTT. This encodes CASSLDITDTQYF.

The table lists this clonotype with many counts. CDR3 residues: CASSLTDTQYF. The CDR3 nucleotides read TGTGCCAGCAGCCTCACAGATACGCAGTATTTT. J is TRBJ2-3 and V is TRBV7-9; D gene uncertain. CDR3 length: 11 amino acids. Trimming left V 5 bases short and J 2 bases short, with 2 bases between. Germline CDR1 reads SEHNR; CDR2 reads FQNEAQ (reference sequence).

This clonotype has ten or more counts. The chain employs TRBV12-3 or TRBV12-4 and TRBJ2-5, with TRBD2 matching over 10 bases. J was trimmed by 3 bases and V by 6 bases; bases with no gene match: 4. This CDR3 spans 14 amino acids. The CDR3 nucleotides read TGTGCCAGCAGCGTTACTAGCGGGAAAGAGACCCAGTACTTC. It encodes CASSVTSGKETQYF.

The sample holds many counts of this clonotype. This rearrangement joins TRBV29-1 to TRBJ2-7; TRBD1 or TRBD2 may be the D gene (5 bases each). V lost 7 bases and J lost 7, with 23 bases in between. The CDR3 consists of 14 residues. Germline CDR1 is SQVTM and CDR2 is ANQGSEA. The CDR3 region is CSATPGPVSGEQYF. In nucleotides, the CDR3 is TGCAGCGCGACTCCGGGACCGGTATCTGGGGAGCAGTACTTC.

In this sample, this clonotype turned up a few times. The chain employs TRBV5-4 and TRBJ1-1; D gene ambiguous. The CDR3 contains 13 residues. Germline V CDR1 and CDR2: SGHNT, YYREEE (reference sequence). Trimming left V 2 bases short and J 1 base short, with 6 bases between. The DNA of the CDR3 is TGTGCCAGCAGCTTCGAAAGGAACACTGAAGCTTTCTTT. Translating gives CASSFERNTEAFF.

This clonotype was found many times. The chain combines TRBV18 with TRBJ2-7; D tentatively fits TRBD1 or TRBD2 (6 bases each). Germline CDR1 and CDR2: KGHSH and LQKENI. Trimming took off 0 bases at V and 5 bases at J, with 8 bases between the two ends. The CDR3 is made up of 13 amino acids. The CDR3 DNA reads as TGTGCCAGCTCACCACCGAGGGGGGACGAGCAGTACTTC. Amino acids: CASSPPRGDEQYF.

This clonotype is medium-sized (0.01 to 0.1%) within its sample. J is TRBJ1-2 and V is TRBV7-2; 8 bases match TRBD1. This CDR3 has 14 amino acids. The germline gives CDR1 SGHTA, CDR2 FQGNSA. Trimming took 5 bases from V and 8 from J; bases not matched to a gene: 10. Here the CDR3 DNA reads TGTGCCAGCAGCACTCCAGGGGGCTTTTGGGGCTACACCTTC. Translation gives CASSTPGGFWGYTF. Full variable domain (rest looked up from reference TRBV7-2 and TRBJ1-2): GAGVSQSPSNKVTEKGKDVELRCDPISGHTALYWYRQSLGQGLEFLIYFQGNSAPDKSGLPSDRFSAERTGGSVSTLTIQRTQQEDSAVYLCASSTPGGFWGYTFGSGTRLTVV.

The V call is TRBV20-1, the J call TRBJ1-1, with D possibly TRBD1 on 5 matching bases. Germline V gives CDR1 DFQATT, CDR2 SNEGSKA (reference sequence). The CDR3 is 13 amino acids. V gave up 0 bases and J gave up 1 base, with 6 bases separating them. In DNA form, the CDR3 reads TGCAGTGCTAGAGAACAGGCGAACACTGAAGCTTTCTTT. Amino acid sequence: CSAREQANTEAFF.

A few counts support this clonotype. The rearrangement links TRBV5-1 to TRBJ2-3; TRBD1 matches at 7 bases. Trimming took 0 bases from V and 2 from J; bases not matched to a gene: 6. This CDR3 region has 16 residues. Germline V gene lookup returns CDR1 SGHRS and CDR2 YFSETQ. CDR3 sequence reads: CASSLDSGGATDTQYF. For the CDR3, the DNA is TGCGCCAGCAGCTTGGACTCAGGGGGAGCCACAGATACGCAGTATTTT.

This clonotype appeared many times. This rearrangement joins TRBV3-1 to TRBJ2-3; the D gene is possibly TRBD2 (6 bases). This CDR3 contains 15 residues. V lost 3 bases and J 3 bases, leaving 13 bases between the germline ends. The V gene's germline CDR1 is LGHDT and CDR2 YNNKEL (reference sequence). The CDR3 protein is CASSHGWEDTDTQYF. CDR3 DNA sequence: TGTGCCAGCAGCCACGGATGGGAGGATACAGATACGCAGTATTTT.